This T cell receptor beta chain was documented in a study of tumor-infiltrating lymphocytes in primary liver carcinoma. The wider study: Patients were both men and women, whose ages ran from 30 to 69 years.

V was clipped by 0 bases and J by 0 bases, with 9 bases between them. This CDR3 contains 17 residues. Germline lookup yields CDR1 MNHNS and CDR2 SASEGT. This clonotype has just one count. Germline DNA was also extracted, while the blood RNA originated from unsorted whole blood. Donors were untreated and chronically infected with HBV. The researchers drew about 3.9 milliliters of peripheral blood before surgery. From approximately 490 ng total RNA, TCR beta cDNA was generated with a primer in the constant region. For TCR beta, libraries were produced by three nested multiplex PCR rounds using slightly modified ARM-PCR. For approximately 10 cycles apiece, the opening two PCR rounds ran with TRBV1-TRBV30 forward primers and a C-beta reverse primer. TCRdb re-called the multiplex PCR reads with MiXCR, one entry per CDR3 protein. The repertoire holds just over 300,000 distinct CDR3 sequences, with 50% to 60% as singletons.

The rearrangement joins TRBV6-1 to TRBJ2-6; D is ambiguous. The receptor comes from a woman younger than 45 with primary liver carcinoma and hepatitis B virus infection. Sequenced input: peripheral blood. CDR3: CASSEALASSGANVLTF. CDR3 DNA: TGTGCCAGCAGTGAAGCGCTGGCGTCCTCTGGGGCCAACGTCCTGACTTTC.